This TCR beta chain emerged from a study of blood T cell repertoires in COVID-19. On the study more broadly: Samples of COVID-19 (acute and convalescent) were obtained from the United States, Italy and Spain. PBMCs, B-cell-depleted T cells, or T cells provided the cDNA or gDNA that made up the material.

Clones were sequenced by immunoSEQ multiplex PCR, and TCRdb holds only the in-frame ones, with some missing. The data show 200,000 to 300,000 clones, 70% to 80% seen once. Trimming removed 1 base from V and 0 bases from J, with 7 bases in between. Per germline, CDR1 LGHNA and CDR2 YNFKEQ. The CDR3 loop spans 16 amino acids. Sequencing input: peripheral blood. This sequence joins TRBV4-2 and TRBJ2-6; D gene unclear. This clonotype originated in a woman aged 80 or over with acute or convalescent COVID-19. DNA of the CDR3: TGTGCCAGCAGCCAAGGGTGGGCCTCTGGGGCCAACGTCCTGACTTTC. Translated: CASSQGWASGANVLTF.